Shown below are 10 T cell receptor beta chains from a single sample sequenced in a study of metastatic and nonmetastatic thyroid tumors. All patients were treatment-naive before thyroid surgery. TCRdb re-called the PCR reads with MiXCR. The sample lists around 31,000 clones; about a sixth were seen once. The sample taken for sequencing was blood. These receptors came from a female donor with papillary thyroid cancer or a benign thyroid nodule (not recorded which). Some clones in this sample may be carry-over from other donors' samples.

This clone was found many times. The rearrangement joins TRBV5-1 to TRBJ2-6; D call uncertain. Trimming left V 6 bases short and J 2 bases short, with 6 bases between. The CDR3 has 13 amino acids. Germline V lookup: CDR1 SGHRS, CDR2 YFSETQ. The chain's CDR3 is CASIQPGANVLTF. CDR3 coding DNA: TGCGCCAGCATACAACCTGGGGCCAACGTCCTGACTTTC. Supplemented by reference TRBV5-1 and TRBJ2-6, the full variable domain reads KAGVTQTPRYLIKTRGQQVTLSCSPISGHRSVSWYQQTPGQGLQFLFEYFSETQRNKGNFPGRFSGRQFSNSRSEMNVSTLELGDSALYLCASIQPGANVLTFGAGSRLTVL.

This clone has at least ten counts. The chain joins TRBV5-1 to TRBJ1-5; the D is unclear. V lost 0 bases and J 2 bases, leaving 9 bases between the germline ends. Per germline, CDR1 SGHRS and CDR2 YFSETQ. The CDR3 runs 15 residues. Written as DNA, the CDR3 is TGCGCCAGCAGCTTGGGACTTGGGGGCAATCAGCCCCAGCATTTT. Protein sequence: CASSLGLGGNQPQHF.

This clone was observed at least ten times. In DNA, the CDR3 is TGTGCCAGCAGCCAAGAACTAGCGGGAGGCCCCGGGGAGCTGTTTTTT. It yields the protein CASSQELAGGPGELFF. The genes are TRBV4-2 and TRBJ2-2; 12 bases match TRBD2. This CDR3 has 16 amino acids. CDR1 is LGHNA and CDR2 is YNFKEQ in the germline V gene. V shed 0 bases and J 6 bases; nucleotides not matched to a gene: 2.

This clone was seen at least ten times. This chain connects TRBV2 to TRBJ2-7, with D perhaps matching TRBD1 or TRBD2 (5 bases each). The ends were cut back, 7 bases at V and 0 bases at J, with 16 bases in the middle. Germline values: CDR1 SNHLY, CDR2 FYNNEI. This CDR3 is built from 15 residues. CDR3 amino acids: CASNLLSGASYEQYF. In DNA form, the CDR3 reads TGTGCCAGCAACCTCCTATCCGGGGCCTCCTACGAGCAGTACTTC.

The sample holds many counts of this clone. The rearrangement uses TRBV20-1 and TRBJ2-3, with 7 bases matching TRBD2. Germline V gene lookup returns CDR1 DFQATT and CDR2 SNEGSKA (reference sequence). Trimming removed 6 bases from V and 5 bases from J; junction bases left unmatched: 8. The length of the CDR3 is 13 residues. This CDR3 is CSAGEGHKDTQYF. The CDR3 bases are TGCAGTGCAGGGGAGGGCCATAAAGATACGCAGTATTTT.

This clone was seen ten or more times. This chain uses TRBV10-3 with TRBJ1-1; no definite D call. Germline V CDR1 and CDR2: ENHRY, SYGVKD. This CDR3 is 14 amino acids long. V was pared by 5 bases and J by 5 bases, with 15 bases between. In nucleotides, the CDR3 is TGTGCCATCAGTACAAACTCAGGTCGGACTGAAGCTTTCTTT. Translation gives CAISTNSGRTEAFF.

This clone is medium-sized (0.01 to 0.1%) by share. This chain uses TRBV6-1 with TRBJ1-6, with D possibly matching TRBD1 (6 bases). This CDR3 spans 13 amino acids. Germline V gene data show CDR1 as MNHNS and CDR2 as SASEGT. The ends were cut back, 6 bases at V and 7 bases at J, with 10 bases in the middle. The CDR3 nucleotides are TGTGCCAGCAGGACAGGTCCGAATTCACCCCTCCACTTT. Translated: CASRTGPNSPLHF.

This clone was seen at least ten times. V gene TRBV20-1 combines with J gene TRBJ2-4; 15 bases match TRBD2. The V gene's germline CDR1 is DFQATT and CDR2 SNEGSKA (reference sequence). The J segment lost 7 bases and the V segment lost 5 bases, leaving 3 bases of the junction unmatched. The CDR3 totals 14 residues. The CDR3 protein is CSAGLAGGRNIQYF. The CDR3, as DNA: TGCAGTGCTGGACTAGCGGGGGGGAGGAACATTCAGTACTTC.

This clone was observed many times. The V call is TRBV19, the J call TRBJ2-6; 9 bases are shared with TRBD1. Looked up from germline, CDR1 is LNHDA and CDR2 is SQIVND (reference sequence). There are 17 residues in the CDR3. V lost 4 bases, J lost 5 bases, and 9 bases stayed unmatched. In nucleotides, the CDR3 is TGTGCCAGTAGTACACTACTACAGGGGGCGAGGGCCAACGTCCTGACTTTC. Translated, it gives CASSTLLQGARANVLTF.

This clone was picked up many times. The chain combines TRBV3-1 with TRBJ2-1, with D perhaps TRBD2 (6 bases). The CDR3 extends over 18 amino acids. Looked up from germline, CDR1 is LGHDT and CDR2 is YNNKEL (reference sequence). V lost 2 bases and J 4 bases, leaving 21 bases between the germline ends. The CDR3 sequence is CASSQSGVEITTYNEQFF. The CDR3 bases are TGTGCCAGCAGCCAATCGGGGGTGGAAATTACAACTTACAATGAGCAGTTCTTC.